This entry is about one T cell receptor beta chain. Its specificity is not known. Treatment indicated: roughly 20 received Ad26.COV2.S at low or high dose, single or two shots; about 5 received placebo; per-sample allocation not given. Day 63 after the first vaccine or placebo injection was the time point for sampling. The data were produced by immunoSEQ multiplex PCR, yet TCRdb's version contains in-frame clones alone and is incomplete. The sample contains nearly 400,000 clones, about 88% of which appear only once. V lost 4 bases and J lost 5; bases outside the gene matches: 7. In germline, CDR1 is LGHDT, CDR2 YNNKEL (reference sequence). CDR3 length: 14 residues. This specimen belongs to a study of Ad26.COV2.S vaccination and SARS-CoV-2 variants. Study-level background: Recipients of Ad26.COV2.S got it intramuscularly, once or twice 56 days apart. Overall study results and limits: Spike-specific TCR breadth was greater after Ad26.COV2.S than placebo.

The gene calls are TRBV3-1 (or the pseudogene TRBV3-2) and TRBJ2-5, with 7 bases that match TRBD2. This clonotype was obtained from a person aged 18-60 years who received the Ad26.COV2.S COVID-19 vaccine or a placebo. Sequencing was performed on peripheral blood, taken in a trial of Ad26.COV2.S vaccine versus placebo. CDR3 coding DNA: TGTGCCAGCAGCCCGGCCGGGGGGTTTGAGACCCAGTACTTC. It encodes CASSPAGGFETQYF.